The rows below give T cell receptor beta chains drawn from one sample of a study of blood T cell repertoires in COVID-19. Using immunoSEQ multiplex PCR, the repertoire was profiled, and TCRdb retains in-frame clones only, with some absent. The table includes 81,000 or so clones, 86% detected once. Material for sequencing was peripheral blood. The receptors were sampled from a man in his fifties with active COVID-19. Both conserved end residues are part of each CDR3. A D gene is named only where the DNA matches it firmly. Not all rows give a size; the values are once, few, many and, for expanded clones, a class.

V gene	D gene	J gene	clone size	CDR3 length	CDR3 protein	CDR3 DNA
TRBV11-3	-	TRBJ1-5	-	16	CASSWSGSYSNQPQHF	TGTGCCAGCAGCTGGTCCGGGTCTTATAGCAATCAGCCCCAGCATTTT
TRBV5-5	TRBD2	TRBJ2-7	-	16	CASSLVGTSGIFEQYF	TGTGCCAGCAGCTTGGTGGGGACTAGCGGGATATTCGAGCAGTACTTC
TRBV9	-	TRBJ2-2	-	16	CASSVFGGRDHGELFF	TGTGCCAGCAGCGTATTTGGTGGCAGGGATCACGGGGAGCTGTTTTTT
TRBV10-2	TRBD2	TRBJ2-6	once	18	CASSDIVGGATGANVLTF	TGCGCCAGCAGTGATATAGTCGGGGGGGCAACTGGGGCCAACGTCCTGACTTTC
TRBV6-2/TRBV6-3	-	TRBJ2-2	-	16	CASSYSGALGTGELFF	TGTGCCAGCAGTTACTCTGGGGCCCTGGGGACCGGGGAGCTGTTTTTT
TRBV29-1	TRBD2	TRBJ2-3	-	14	CSVLAGGRWDTQYF	TGCAGCGTCCTAGCGGGAGGGAGGTGGGATACGCAGTATTTT
TRBV27	TRBD2	TRBJ2-7	-	15	CASLLLAGALYEQYF	TGTGCCAGTTTACTTCTAGCGGGGGCCCTCTACGAGCAGTACTTC
TRBV30	-	TRBJ2-3	-	15	CAWSRLLLGTDTQYF	TGTGCCTGGTCCCGACTATTACTGGGGACAGATACGCAGTATTTT
TRBV14	TRBD1	TRBJ1-1	-	15	CASSPRQGEYSEAFF	TGTGCCAGCAGCCCCCGACAGGGGGAATACTCTGAAGCTTTCTTT
TRBV30	-	TRBJ1-2	few	16	CAWSWGPALYNYGYTF	TGTGCCTGGAGTTGGGGCCCCGCTCTCTATAACTATGGCTACACCTTC
TRBV4-1	-	TRBJ1-1	-	17	CASSQGSGQKGNTEAFF	TGCGCCAGCAGCCAAGGTTCAGGGCAGAAGGGGAACACTGAAGCTTTCTTT
TRBV11-1	-	TRBJ2-1	-	14	CASSRQSSYNEQFF	TGTGCCAGCAGCCGACAGAGCTCCTACAATGAGCAGTTCTTC
TRBV4-3	-	TRBJ2-3	few	15	CASSQDTGITDTQYF	TGCGCCAGCAGCCAAGATACAGGGATCACAGATACGCAGTATTTT
TRBV29-1	-	TRBJ1-2	-	14	CSVYTGTPNYGYTF	TGCAGCGTCTATACCGGGACACCCAACTATGGCTACACCTTC
TRBV6-1	-	TRBJ1-5	-	15	CASSEGPAFNQPQHF	TGTGCCAGCAGTGAAGGGCCAGCGTTTAATCAGCCCCAGCATTTT
TRBV3-1/TRBV3-2	TRBD1	TRBJ2-7	-	14	CASSQDRADYEQYF	TGTGCCAGCAGCCAGGACAGGGCCGACTACGAGCAGTACTTC
TRBV10-3	TRBD1	TRBJ2-7	once	16	CAISEQGAPPASEQYF	TGTGCCATCAGTGAACAGGGGGCGCCTCCAGCGAGCGAGCAGTACTTC
TRBV5-1	-	TRBJ2-5	-	14	CASSTEGSGETQYF	TGCGCCAGCAGCACCGAGGGTTCCGGTGAGACCCAGTACTTC
TRBV4-3	-	TRBJ1-2	-	16	CASKQFPQGGGYGYTF	TGCGCCAGCAAACAATTCCCTCAGGGAGGCGGTTATGGCTACACCTTC
TRBV29-1	TRBD1	TRBJ2-5	once	18	CSVFRSSTGRWVVETQYF	TGCAGCGTTTTCAGGTCCTCGACAGGGCGGTGGGTCGTGGAGACCCAGTACTTC
TRBV5-5	TRBD2	TRBJ2-5	once	14	CASSLVIAGETQYF	TGTGCCAGCAGCTTGGTAATAGCGGGAGAGACCCAGTACTTC
TRBV5-1	-	TRBJ1-2	-	13	CASSSLLDSGYTF	TGCGCCAGCAGCTCCCTCCTGGACAGTGGCTACACCTTC
TRBV28	TRBD2	TRBJ2-7	-	16	CASSFAGNGGSYEQYF	TGTGCCAGCAGTTTCGCGGGGAACGGGGGGTCCTACGAGCAGTACTTC
TRBV19	-	TRBJ1-6	-	15	CASSIVISYNSPLHF	TGTGCCAGTAGTATCGTAATCTCCTATAATTCACCCCTCCACTTT
TRBV5-1	TRBD1	TRBJ2-6	-	18	CASTIDGTGTSGANVLTF	TGCGCCAGCACTATTGACGGGACAGGCACCTCTGGGGCCAACGTCCTGACTTTC
TRBV7-7	-	TRBJ2-7	-	15	CASSRETGPHYEQYF	TGTGCTAGCAGCCGAGAGACAGGTCCCCACTACGAGCAGTACTTC
TRBV28	TRBD2	TRBJ2-3	-	18	CASKTGGLAGDRTDTQYF	TGTGCCAGCAAAACAGGGGGACTAGCGGGAGACCGCACAGATACGCAGTATTTT
TRBV6-2/TRBV6-3	-	TRBJ2-1	-	12	CASSKQGWEQFF	TGTGCCAGCAGCAAACAGGGTTGGGAGCAGTTCTTC
TRBV18	TRBD1	TRBJ1-3	-	19	CASSPPGQGTTFSGNTIYF	TGTGCCAGCTCACCCCCGGGACAGGGAACTACTTTCTCTGGAAACACCATATATTTT
TRBV7-3	TRBD1	TRBJ2-2	-	18	CASSLQPPGQGFTGELFF	TGTGCCAGCAGCCTTCAGCCGCCGGGACAGGGTTTCACCGGGGAGCTGTTTTTT
TRBV6-1	-	TRBJ1-1	-	16	CASSEAIRHGDTEAFF	TGTGCCAGCAGTGAAGCGATTCGCCACGGGGACACTGAAGCTTTCTTT
TRBV5-1	-	TRBJ1-1	-	13	CASSLQGGTEAFF	TGCGCCAGCAGCTTGCAGGGAGGCACTGAAGCTTTCTTT
TRBV11-2	-	TRBJ2-5	-	13	CASSLDPTGTQYF	TGTGCCAGCAGCTTAGACCCGACGGGGACCCAGTACTTC
TRBV18	-	TRBJ1-1	-	15	CASSPGGFENTEAFF	TGTGCCAGCTCACCAGGGGGGTTTGAGAACACTGAAGCTTTCTTT
TRBV6-5	-	TRBJ1-6	-	14	CASSYNRNNSPLHF	TGTGCCAGCAGTTATAACAGGAATAATTCACCCCTCCACTTT
TRBV27	TRBD2	TRBJ2-2	once	16	CASSLGLAGGVGELFF	TGTGCCAGCAGTCTGGGACTAGCGGGAGGTGTCGGGGAGCTGTTTTTT
TRBV29-1	-	TRBJ2-1	-	12	CSVERARDEQFF	TGCAGCGTTGAAAGAGCACGAGATGAGCAGTTCTTC
TRBV28	-	TRBJ2-5	-	15	CASTPQSTGLETQYF	TGTGCCAGCACCCCCCAGTCTACAGGATTAGAGACCCAGTACTTC
TRBV19	-	TRBJ2-1	-	18	CASSIQGRVAFTYNEQFF	TGTGCCAGTAGTATCCAGGGCAGGGTGGCGTTTACCTACAATGAGCAGTTCTTC
TRBV7-9	-	TRBJ2-6	once	15	CASSLLGPGANVLTF	TGTGCCAGCAGCTTGTTGGGGCCTGGGGCCAACGTCCTGACTTTC
TRBV14	-	TRBJ1-1	-	15	CASSLMGGRTFGTFF	TGTGCCAGCAGTTTAATGGGGGGACGAACCTTCGGGACTTTCTTT
TRBV2	-	TRBJ1-5	once	15	CASSRRGFSNQPQHF	TGTGCCAGCAGCCGACGGGGATTTAGCAATCAGCCCCAGCATTTT
TRBV10-2	-	TRBJ1-2	-	14	CASSPAGNDYGYTF	TGCGCCAGCAGCCCCGCGGGGAATGACTATGGCTACACCTTC
TRBV5-5	-	TRBJ2-5	-	13	CASYSRITETQYF	TGTGCCAGCTACAGCCGCATCACGGAGACCCAGTACTTC
TRBV28	TRBD1	TRBJ1-2	-	13	CASRTQGGYGYTF	TGTGCCAGCAGGACACAGGGGGGCTATGGCTACACCTTC
TRBV2	TRBD1	TRBJ1-6	-	15	CASSEWGDRELPLHF	TGTGCCAGCAGTGAATGGGGGGACAGGGAATTGCCCCTCCACTTT
TRBV28	TRBD1	TRBJ1-5	-	17	CASSLRDRSYSNQPQHF	TGTGCCAGCAGTTTAAGGGACAGATCCTATAGCAATCAGCCCCAGCATTTT
TRBV29-1	TRBD1	TRBJ1-2	-	13	CSVSGQGWDGYTF	TGCAGCGTGAGCGGACAGGGGTGGGATGGCTACACCTTC
TRBV28	-	TRBJ1-2	-	13	CASSLYSEDGYTF	TGTGCCAGCAGTTTATATAGCGAGGATGGCTACACCTTC
TRBV27	TRBD2	TRBJ2-5	-	17	CASSSQLAGKIWETQYF	TGTGCCAGCAGTTCCCAACTAGCGGGAAAAATTTGGGAGACCCAGTACTTC
TRBV7-2	TRBD1	TRBJ2-2	-	16	CASSPYRTGFTGELFF	TGTGCCAGCAGCCCATATCGGACAGGGTTCACCGGGGAGCTGTTTTTT
TRBV5-1	-	TRBJ1-6	-	17	CASTQFNVGELNSPLHF	TGCGCCAGCACCCAATTCAATGTGGGCGAATTGAATTCACCCCTCCACTTT
TRBV5-1	TRBD1	TRBJ2-7	-	14	CASSQDPTGGEQYF	TGCGCCAGCAGCCAGGATCCAACAGGGGGGGAGCAGTACTTC
TRBV2	-	TRBJ2-5	-	17	CASSEREILVIPETQYF	TGTGCCAGCAGTGAAAGGGAGATACTAGTTATTCCAGAGACCCAGTACTTC
TRBV5-4	TRBD1	TRBJ1-3	once	15	CASTETGGIGNTIYF	TGTGCCAGCACCGAGACAGGGGGTATTGGAAACACCATATATTTT
TRBV7-3	TRBD1	TRBJ1-2	-	13	CASSPQGNSGYTF	TGTGCCAGCAGCCCACAGGGGAATAGCGGCTACACCTTC
TRBV5-6	-	TRBJ2-7	-	13	CASSFSDLYEQYF	TGTGCCAGCAGCTTTAGCGACCTCTACGAGCAGTACTTC
TRBV15	-	TRBJ1-5	once	13	CATSRRKNDRLHF	TGTGCCACCAGCAGACGTAAAAACGACAGGTTACATTTT
TRBV7-7	TRBD1	TRBJ2-3	-	15	CASSLSSGGPDTQYF	TGTGCCAGCAGCTTATCATCAGGGGGCCCAGATACGCAGTATTTT
TRBV4-1	-	TRBJ1-2	-	12	CASSHRDYGYTF	TGCGCCAGCAGCCACAGGGACTATGGCTACACCTTC